This record looks at one TCR beta chain sequence and its context. Which antigen it targets is not known. No much larger clone exists at a distance of one base, and base qualities are not known. The sample comes from a study of OX40 agonist ivuxolimab in advanced cancers. Study-level background: Ivuxolimab, which targeted the costimulatory receptor OX40 (CD134), was an agonistic, fully human IgG2 monoclonal antibody. Intravenous ivuxolimab was administered to patients every 2 weeks at six dose levels: 0.01, 0.1, 0.3, 1.5, 3 and 10 mg/kg. Of the 50 to 55 dose-escalation patients, hepatocellular carcinoma was present in approximately 20, melanoma in approximately 15, renal cell carcinoma in 9 and head and neck cancer in 9. A male proportion of around 80% and a mean age of approximately 62 years, ranging from 23 to 79, were recorded for the dose-escalation cohort. Patients were allowed to have had prior anti-PD-1, anti-PD-L1 or anti-CTLA-4 therapy, and 30% to 40% of the dose-escalation patients had been treated with checkpoint inhibitors. Partial responses occurred in three dose-escalation patients, of whom one had hepatocellular carcinoma and two had cutaneous melanoma. The point of sequencing TCRbeta in the periphery was to test whether ivuxolimab changed TCR sequence diversity and drove clonal T-cell expansion. The paper describes the monotherapy dose-escalation part (N ≈ 52 patients) of the phase I trial of ivuxolimab. Overall results and qualifications from the work: Low levels of normalized T-cell clonal expansion were also seen in some nonresponding patients. At doses from 0.1 to 3.0 mg/kg, clonal expansion was seen in both CD4+ and CD8+ blood T cells between baseline and week 6. In the 0.1-3.0 mg/kg groups, partial responders were among the patients with the lowest normalized peripheral clonal expansion, particularly in CD8+ T cells. The antigen specificity of the peripheral T cells that underwent clonal expansion was not determined. After ivuxolimab, expanded clones were on average more numerous among CD8+ T cells than among CD4+ T cells.

For sequencing of the TCRbeta CDR3 region, genomic DNA was extracted from the sorted cells. TCRbeta CDR3 regions were sequenced using the immunoSEQ Assay. TCRdb re-hosts the immuneACCESS table, in-frame sequences only. Its copies lack some clones; in the studies checked, an unresolved V gene accounts for under half of them, and the cause for the rest is not known. The sample table shows tens of thousands of clones, and 79% are seen once. Jointly, the top ten make up approximately 2.3% of the sample. The CDR1 and CDR2 encoded by the germline V gene (reference sequence) are GTSNPN and SVGIG. Counted from cysteine to phenylalanine, this CDR3 has 11 amino acids. The DNA shown is the 33-base CDR3, in frame from base 1. Relative to germline, V is 3 bases shorter and J is 2 bases shorter, with 5 bases between their ends. The trial excluded patients who had a history of autoimmune disease or were on systemic immunosuppression. Peripheral blood for TCR sequencing was collected from all dose cohorts at baseline, on cycle 4 day 1, and on cycle 7 day 1. The samples were taken from a phase I, first-in-human, multicenter, open-label dose-escalation trial of ivuxolimab. Adults with locally advanced or metastatic head and neck squamous cell, hepatocellular, melanoma or renal cell carcinoma were enrolled in the trial. Before TCR sequencing, CD4+ T cells and CD8+ T cells were sorted from peripheral blood as separate populations.

The receptor chain draws on TRBV30 and TRBJ2-7, with the D gene call left open. This specimen was CD4+ or CD8+ T cells sorted from blood, taken in a trial of the OX40 agonist ivuxolimab. The source is an adult with an advanced solid tumor such as melanoma, head and neck, liver or kidney cancer. The nucleotides read TGTGCCTGGAGGCAGGCCTACGAGCAGTACTTC. This gives the protein CAWRQAYEQYF.